The 17 T cell receptor beta chains given below trace back to one sample, sequenced in a study of blood T cell repertoires in COVID-19. The assay was immunoSEQ multiplex PCR, and TCRdb's table has in-frame clones only and misses some. The sample contains over 350,000 clones, roughly 87% of which appear only once. What was sequenced was PBMCs or T cells enriched from blood (not recorded which). These receptors all come from a young woman with acute COVID-19.

The rearrangement links TRBV15 to TRBJ1-1; the D gene is possibly TRBD1 (5 bases). Germline values: CDR1 LNHNV, CDR2 YYDKDF (reference sequence). Trimming removed 9 bases at V and 0 bases at J, with 20 bases between. The CDR3 runs to 16 residues. CDR3: CATKRTDSAMNTEAFF. In DNA, the CDR3 is TGTGCCACGAAACGCACCGACAGCGCCATGAACACTGAAGCTTTCTTT. Full variable domain (missing parts from reference TRBV15 and TRBJ1-1): DAMVIQNPRYQVTQFGKPVTLSCSQTLNHNVMYWYQQKSSQAPKLLFHYYDKDFNNEADTPDNFQSRRPNTSFCFLDIRSPGLGDTAMYLCATKRTDSAMNTEAFFGQGTRLTVV.

The chain combines TRBV11-2 with TRBJ2-1; possible D gene TRBD2, 7 bases. Trimming left V 5 bases short and J 0 bases short, with 11 bases between. Germline V gene lookup returns CDR1 SGHAT and CDR2 FQNNGV. The CDR3 totals 15 residues. CDR3 nucleotide sequence: TGTGCCAGCAGCCTGGGGGGGGCCTCCTACAATGAGCAGTTCTTC. It is translated as CASSLGGASYNEQFF.

The chain joins TRBV5-6 to TRBJ1-6; maybe TRBD1 (6 bases). Trimming stripped 0 bases from V and 2 bases from J, with 12 bases between. The CDR3 sequence is 17 residues long. The germline CDR1 and CDR2 sequences are SGHDT and YYEEEE. The CDR3 DNA reads TGTGCCAGCAGCTTGGCAGGCAGGGGCACCTATAATTCACCCCTCCACTTT. Translating it yields CASSLAGRGTYNSPLHF.

This clone appeared once. The J gene is TRBJ1-5, the V gene TRBV2; weak D call: TRBD1 (5 bases). The CDR3 covers 19 residues. Trimming removed 0 bases at V and 4 bases at J, with 22 bases between. The V gene's germline CDR1 is SNHLY and CDR2 FYNNEI. CDR3 amino acids: CASSEARAGRRKINQPQHF. The CDR3 coding sequence is TGTGCCAGCAGTGAAGCAAGGGCGGGGCGGCGGAAGATAAATCAGCCCCAGCATTTT.

V usage is TRBV27 and J usage is TRBJ1-5; D may be TRBD1 (6 bases). The CDR3 runs 14 residues. Looked up from germline, CDR1 is MNHEY and CDR2 is SMNVEV (reference sequence). With 3 bases removed from V and 5 bases from J, the gap between germline ends came to 11 bases. The CDR3 loop is CASSFGGADQPQHF. The CDR3, as DNA: TGTGCCAGCAGTTTTGGGGGGGCTGATCAGCCCCAGCATTTT.

The V gene is TRBV2, the J gene TRBJ2-5, with 8 bases identical to TRBD2. Looked up from germline, CDR1 is SNHLY and CDR2 is FYNNEI. The CDR3 consists of 15 residues. J was trimmed by 7 bases and V by 6 bases; bases with no gene match: 13. Here the CDR3 reads CASSLLRLAGVTQYF. Written as DNA, the CDR3 is TGTGCCAGCAGCCTCTTGCGGCTAGCGGGTGTGACCCAGTACTTC.

V and J are TRBV7-9 and TRBJ1-1, with 9 bases lining up with TRBD1. The CDR3 length is 18 residues. Per the germline V gene, CDR1 is SEHNR and CDR2 is FQNEAQ (reference sequence). Trimming cost V 7 bases and J 0 bases; bases outside gene matches: 15. Written as DNA, the CDR3 is TGTGCCAGCAAGAACTCCGGGACAGGGCTGACAATGAACACTGAAGCTTTCTTT. This sequence encodes CASKNSGTGLTMNTEAFF.

This clone occurred once. J is TRBJ2-3 and V is TRBV19, with D hard to call. Deletions cut 3 bases from V and 0 bases from J, with 7 bases between. Germline V gene data show CDR1 as LNHDA and CDR2 as SQIVND (reference sequence). This CDR3 comprises 14 residues. CDR3 protein: CASSMKTSTDTQYF. CDR3 DNA: TGTGCCAGTAGTATGAAAACTAGCACAGATACGCAGTATTTT. The full variable domain, with the rest looked up from reference TRBV19 and TRBJ2-3, is DGGITQSPKYLFRKEGQNVTLSCEQNLNHDAMYWYRQDPGQGLRLIYYSQIVNDFQKGDIAEGYSVSREKKESFPLTVTSAQKNPTAFYLCASSMKTSTDTQYFGPGTRLTVL.

This chain connects TRBV2 to TRBJ2-2, with 9 bases lining up with TRBD1. The CDR3 sequence is 15 residues long. Losses at the gene ends were 6 bases for V and 0 bases for J; bases not matched to a gene: 2. Germline V lookup: CDR1 SNHLY, CDR2 FYNNEI. CDR3 residues: CASRRQGANTGELFF. The CDR3 bases are TGTGCCAGCAGGAGACAGGGGGCGAACACCGGGGAGCTGTTTTTT.

V gene TRBV5-1 combines with J gene TRBJ2-5; 12 nucleotides agree with TRBD1. Losses at the gene ends were 4 bases for V and 6 bases for J; bases not matched to a gene: 4. The CDR3 is made up of 14 amino acids. The germline gives CDR1 SGHRS, CDR2 YFSETQ. CDR3 DNA sequence: TGCGCCAGCAGCACGGGACAGGGGGCTCAGACCCAGTACTTC. Translating it yields CASSTGQGAQTQYF.

The chain joins TRBV5-6 to TRBJ1-4, with TRBD1 matching 8 bases. V was pared by 2 bases and J by 8 bases, with 8 bases of the junction left unmatched. The CDR3 runs to 15 residues. CDR1 and CDR2 (germline): SGHDT, YYEEEE. The DNA of the CDR3 is TGTGCCAGCAGCTTTTACGACAGGGGTTGGGAAAAACTGTTTTTT. Translating it yields CASSFYDRGWEKLFF. The full variable domain, its missing parts supplied by reference TRBV5-6 and TRBJ1-4, is DAGVTQSPTHLIKTRGQQVTLRCSPKSGHDTVSWYQQALGQGPQFIFQYYEEEERQRGNFPDRFSGHQFPNYSSELNVNALLLGDSALYLCASSFYDRGWEKLFFGSGTQLSVL.

The chain joins TRBV30 to TRBJ1-2; 9 bases line up with TRBD1. J lost 7 bases, V lost 3 bases, and 6 bases had no gene match. There are 13 residues in the CDR3. Germline V gives CDR1 GTSNPN, CDR2 SVGIG (reference sequence). The chain's CDR3 is CAWRGTGRSGYTF. CDR3 nucleotides: TGTGCCTGGAGAGGGACAGGGAGGTCTGGCTACACCTTC.

The rearrangement joins TRBV11-3 to TRBJ2-3; D is perhaps TRBD1 (6 bases). Looked up from germline, CDR1 is SGHNT and CDR2 is YENEEA. V lost 3 bases to trimming and J lost 2 bases, with 9 bases between them. This CDR3 comprises 14 residues. CDR3 loop: CASSFAGDTDTQYF. DNA of the CDR3: TGTGCCAGCAGCTTCGCAGGGGACACAGATACGCAGTATTTT.

The chain carries TRBV9 and TRBJ1-3; possible D gene TRBD1, 6 bases. The CDR3 has 15 residues. The germline gives CDR1 SGDLS, CDR2 YYNGEE. V gave up 4 bases and J gave up 7 bases, with 18 bases separating them. The CDR3 DNA is TGTGCCAGCAGCTCCCGCTCTCCCCAGGGGAACACCATATATTTT. Its protein product is CASSSRSPQGNTIYF.

J is TRBJ2-5 and V is TRBV11-2, with D possibly matching TRBD1 (5 bases). The germline V gene encodes CDR1 SGHAT and CDR2 FQNNGV. Trimming pared 2 bases from V and 3 bases from J, leaving 7 bases between. The CDR3 totals 13 residues. In DNA, the CDR3 is TGTGCCAGCAGCTTATTCAGGGAAGAGACCCAGTACTTC. Its protein is CASSLFREETQYF.

The chain uses TRBV5-4 and TRBJ2-2; D call uncertain. Trimming left V 4 bases short and J 8 bases short, with 9 bases between. CDR3 length: 12 amino acids. Germline lookup yields CDR1 SGHNT and CDR2 YYREEE (reference sequence). The CDR3 here is CASSLELGELFF. The CDR3, as DNA: TGTGCCAGCAGCCTGGAACTGGGGGAGCTGTTTTTT. Full variable domain (rest looked up from reference TRBV5-4 and TRBJ2-2): ETGVTQSPTHLIKTRGQQVTLRCSSQSGHNTVSWYQQALGQGPQFIFQYYREEENGRGNFPPRFSGLQFPNYSSELNVNALELDDSALYLCASSLELGELFFGEGSRLTVL.

The V and J genes are TRBV28 and TRBJ2-2; 7 bases are shared with TRBD2. Germline values: CDR1 MDHEN, CDR2 SYDVKM. The junction had 6 bases not matched to a gene; V was cut back by 6 bases and J by 5 bases. The CDR3 totals 14 residues. In DNA form, the CDR3 reads TGTGCCAGCAGGGGGAGCGGGACGACCGGGGAGCTGTTTTTT. This gives the protein CASRGSGTTGELFF.